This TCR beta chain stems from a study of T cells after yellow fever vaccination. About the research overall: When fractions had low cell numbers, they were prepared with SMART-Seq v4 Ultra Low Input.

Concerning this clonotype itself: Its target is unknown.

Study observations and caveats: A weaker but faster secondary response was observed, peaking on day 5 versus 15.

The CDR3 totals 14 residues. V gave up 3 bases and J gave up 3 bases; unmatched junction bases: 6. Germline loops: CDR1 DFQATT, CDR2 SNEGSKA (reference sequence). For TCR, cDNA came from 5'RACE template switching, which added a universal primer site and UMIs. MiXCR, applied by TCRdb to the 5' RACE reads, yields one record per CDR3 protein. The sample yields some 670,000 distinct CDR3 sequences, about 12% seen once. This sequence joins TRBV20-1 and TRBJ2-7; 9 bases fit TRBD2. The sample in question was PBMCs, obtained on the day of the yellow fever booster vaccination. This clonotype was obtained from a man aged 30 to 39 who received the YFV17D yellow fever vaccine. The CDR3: CSASRLAEGYEQYF. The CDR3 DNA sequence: TGCAGTGCTAGTAGACTAGCGGAAGGCTACGAGCAGTACTTC.